This T cell receptor beta chain was recorded in a study of blood T cell repertoires in COVID-19. The overall study: Acute-phase and convalescent COVID-19 samples originated in the United States, Italy and Spain.

Sequencing used immunoSEQ multiplex PCR; TCRdb keeps in-frame clones, though not all of them. This table holds roughly 260,000 clones, under 90% found once. Germline loops: CDR1 ENHRY, CDR2 SYGVKD. The CDR3 loop spans 14 amino acids. Trimming shortened V by 10 bases and J by 0 bases, and 16 bases separated the two germline ends. The V call is TRBV10-3, the J call TRBJ2-7; tentative D call: TRBD1 (6 bases). The receptor was derived from a woman younger than 30 with acute or convalescent COVID-19. The specimen sequenced was peripheral blood. Written as DNA, the CDR3 is TGTGCCACCAATGATCAGGGGTTCTCCTACGAGCAGTACTTC. Amino acids: CATNDQGFSYEQYF.